This T cell receptor beta chain was identified in a study of response to subunit inactivated influenza vaccine. TCRdb reprocessed the RT-PCR reads via MiXCR and lists one record per CDR3 protein. The table lists about 700,000 distinct CDR3 sequences, approximately 15% of them singletons. The CDR3 length is 13 residues. Trimming shortened V by 5 bases and J by 3 bases, and 9 bases separated the two germline ends. Germline V gene lookup returns CDR1 SGHTA and CDR2 FQGNSA. This sequence originates from a man aged 50-59 years who received an inactivated influenza vaccine. The input for sequencing was PBMCs from blood, taken 14 to 15 days before vaccination. The chain links TRBV7-2 to TRBJ2-3; D uncertain. CDR3 amino acids: CASSHPLTDTQYF. In nucleotides, the CDR3 is TGTGCCAGCAGCCATCCTTTGACAGATACGCAGTATTTT.